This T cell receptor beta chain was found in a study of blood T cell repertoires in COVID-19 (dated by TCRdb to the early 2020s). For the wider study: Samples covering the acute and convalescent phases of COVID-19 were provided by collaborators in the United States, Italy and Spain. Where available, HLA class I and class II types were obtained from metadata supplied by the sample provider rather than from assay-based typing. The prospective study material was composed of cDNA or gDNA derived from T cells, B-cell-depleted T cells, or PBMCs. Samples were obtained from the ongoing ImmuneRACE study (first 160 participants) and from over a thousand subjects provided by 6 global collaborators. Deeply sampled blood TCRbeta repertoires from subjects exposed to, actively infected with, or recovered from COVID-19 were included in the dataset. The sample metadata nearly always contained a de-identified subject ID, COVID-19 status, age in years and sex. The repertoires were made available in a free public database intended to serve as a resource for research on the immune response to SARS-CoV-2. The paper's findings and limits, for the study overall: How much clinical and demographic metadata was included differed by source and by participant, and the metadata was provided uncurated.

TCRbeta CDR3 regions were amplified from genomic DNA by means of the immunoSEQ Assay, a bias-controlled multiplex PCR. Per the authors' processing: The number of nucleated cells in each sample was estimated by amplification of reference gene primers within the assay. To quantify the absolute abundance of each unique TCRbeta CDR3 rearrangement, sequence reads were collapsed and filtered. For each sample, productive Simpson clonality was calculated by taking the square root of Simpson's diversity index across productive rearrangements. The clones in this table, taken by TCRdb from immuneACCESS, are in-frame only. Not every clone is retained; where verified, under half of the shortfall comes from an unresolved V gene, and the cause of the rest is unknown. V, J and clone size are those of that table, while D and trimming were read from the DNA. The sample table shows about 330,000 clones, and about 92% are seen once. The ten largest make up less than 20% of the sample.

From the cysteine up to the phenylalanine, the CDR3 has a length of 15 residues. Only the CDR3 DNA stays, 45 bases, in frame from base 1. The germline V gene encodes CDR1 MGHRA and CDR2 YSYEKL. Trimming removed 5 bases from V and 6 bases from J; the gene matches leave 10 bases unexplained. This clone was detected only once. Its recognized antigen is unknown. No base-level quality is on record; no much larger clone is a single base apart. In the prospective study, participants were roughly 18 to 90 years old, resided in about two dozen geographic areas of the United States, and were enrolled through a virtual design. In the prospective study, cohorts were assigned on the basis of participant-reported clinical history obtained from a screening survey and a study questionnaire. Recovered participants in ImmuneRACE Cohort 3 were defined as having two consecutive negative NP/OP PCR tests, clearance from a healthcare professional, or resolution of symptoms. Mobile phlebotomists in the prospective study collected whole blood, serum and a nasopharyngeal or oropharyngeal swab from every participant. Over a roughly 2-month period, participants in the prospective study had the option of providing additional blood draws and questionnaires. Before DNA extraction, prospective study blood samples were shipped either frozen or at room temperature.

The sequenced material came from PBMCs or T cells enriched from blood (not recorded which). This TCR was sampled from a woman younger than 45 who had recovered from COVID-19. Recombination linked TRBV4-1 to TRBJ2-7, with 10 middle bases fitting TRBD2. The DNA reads TGCGCCAGCAGCTATCCCAGCGGGAGGGCAAGCGAGCAGTACTTC. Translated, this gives CASSYPSGRASEQYF.